The entry below gives a single TCR beta chain sequence along with its context. Trimming took 5 bases from V and 3 from J, leaving 10 bases between them. Germline-derived CDR1 and CDR2 are SGHTA and FQGNSA. The CDR3 runs 13 residues. This sample was included in a study of T-cell reconstitution after alpha-beta-depleted transplantation in children. For TCRbeta, the library was prepared with unique molecular identifiers. One entry per CDR3 protein results from TCRdb running MiXCR on the PCR reads. Among approximately 270,000 distinct CDR3 sequences, more than 20% were seen once, and the ten largest hold around 4.8%.

The V call is TRBV7-2, the J call TRBJ1-2; D not resolved. The source was PBMCs, mostly from graft donor cells, collected 360 days after TCRalphabeta/CD19-depleted stem cell transplant. The receptor was isolated from a female patient aged 2-9 years who had a stem cell transplant for congenital amegakaryocytic thrombocytopenia, so the T cells may come from the graft donor. CDR3 sequence reads: CASSTPWDYGYTF. The DNA for the CDR3 is TGTGCCAGCAGCACCCCATGGGACTATGGCTACACCTTC.